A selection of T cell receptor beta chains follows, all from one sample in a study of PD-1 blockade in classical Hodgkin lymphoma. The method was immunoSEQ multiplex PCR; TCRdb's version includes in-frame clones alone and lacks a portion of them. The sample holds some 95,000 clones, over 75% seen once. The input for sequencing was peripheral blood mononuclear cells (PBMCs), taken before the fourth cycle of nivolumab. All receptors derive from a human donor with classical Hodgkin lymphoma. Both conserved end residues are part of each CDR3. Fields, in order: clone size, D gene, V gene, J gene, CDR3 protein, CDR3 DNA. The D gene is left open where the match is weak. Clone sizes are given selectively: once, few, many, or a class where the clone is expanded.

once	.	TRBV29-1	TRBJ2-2	CSVVLVSGELFF	TGCAGCGTTGTGTTAGTTTCCGGGGAGCTGTTTTTT
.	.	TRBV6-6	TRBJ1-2	CTSSLSAGYGYTF	TGTACCAGCAGCCTATCTGCCGGTTATGGCTACACCTTC
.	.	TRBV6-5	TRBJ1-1	CASSRSGSNTEAFF	TGTGCCAGCAGCCGCTCGGGGTCGAACACTGAAGCTTTCTTT
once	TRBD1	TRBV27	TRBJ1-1	CASSYVYGTGKEDTEAFF	TGTGCCAGCAGTTACGTATACGGGACAGGGAAGGAGGACACTGAAGCTTTCTTT
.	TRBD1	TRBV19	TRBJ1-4	CASTDRGQSEKLFF	TGTGCCAGTACCGACAGGGGGCAAAGTGAAAAACTGTTTTTT
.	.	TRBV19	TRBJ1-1	CASKSQGVVEAFF	TGTGCCAGTAAGAGCCAGGGTGTCGTTGAAGCTTTCTTT
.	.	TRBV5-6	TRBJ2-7	CASSPRGDSDYEQYF	TGTGCCAGCAGCCCAAGGGGGGACTCTGACTACGAGCAGTACTTC
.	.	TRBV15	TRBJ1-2	CATSRSRASPLARYGYTF	TGTGCCACCAGCAGATCCCGGGCCTCCCCCTTGGCACGGTATGGCTACACCTTC
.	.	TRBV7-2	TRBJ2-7	CASSLGPGYEQYF	TGTGCCAGCAGCTTAGGTCCGGGCTACGAGCAGTACTTC
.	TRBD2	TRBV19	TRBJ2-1	CASSWSRENEQFF	TGTGCCAGTAGTTGGTCGCGGGAGAATGAGCAGTTCTTC
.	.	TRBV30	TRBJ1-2	CAWSVGGADYGYTF	TGTGCCTGGAGTGTAGGGGGGGCCGACTATGGCTACACCTTC
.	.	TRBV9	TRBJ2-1	CASSGRGAGNEQFF	TGTGCCAGCAGCGGACGGGGGGCGGGCAATGAGCAGTTCTTC
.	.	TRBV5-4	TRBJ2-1	CASHDITAHYNEQFF	TGTGCCAGTCACGACATAACAGCGCACTACAATGAGCAGTTCTTC
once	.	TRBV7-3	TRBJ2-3	CASSRWSGDTDTQYF	TGTGCCAGCAGCCGGTGGAGCGGCGACACAGATACGCAGTATTTT
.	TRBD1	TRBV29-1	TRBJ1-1	CSARSGGLGGAFF	TGCAGCGCTAGGTCAGGGGGGCTTGGTGGAGCTTTCTTT
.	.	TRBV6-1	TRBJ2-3	CASSGGTLTDTQYF	TGTGCCAGCAGTGGGGGGACTCTCACAGATACGCAGTATTTT
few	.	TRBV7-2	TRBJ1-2	CASSSWTENYGYTF	TGTGCCAGCAGCTCTTGGACAGAAAACTATGGCTACACCTTC
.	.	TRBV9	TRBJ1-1	CASSVGGVVGYTEAFF	TGTGCCAGCAGCGTAGGTGGGGTGGTGGGGTACACTGAAGCTTTCTTT
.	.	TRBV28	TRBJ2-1	CASSLSSGNEQFF	TGTGCCAGCAGTTTATCTTCAGGCAATGAGCAGTTCTTC
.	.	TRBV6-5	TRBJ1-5	CASRPSADSNQPQHF	TGTGCCAGCAGACCCTCAGCTGATAGCAATCAGCCCCAGCATTTT
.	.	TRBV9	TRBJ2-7	CASSGGSTYEQYF	TGTGCCAGCAGCGGGGGCTCGACCTACGAGCAGTACTTC
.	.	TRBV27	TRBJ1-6	CASTTWNGGQSPLHF	TGTGCCAGCACCACTTGGAATGGGGGGCAGTCACCCCTCCACTTT
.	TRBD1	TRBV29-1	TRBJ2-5	CSVDTGGQETQYF	TGCAGCGTAGATACAGGGGGCCAAGAGACCCAGTACTTC
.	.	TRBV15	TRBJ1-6	CATSRDRGKASPLHF	TGTGCCACCAGCAGAGACCGTGGTAAGGCTTCGCCCCTCCACTTT
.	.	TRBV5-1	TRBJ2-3	CASSLEGTSTDTQYF	TGCGCCAGCAGCTTGGAGGGGACTAGCACAGATACGCAGTATTTT
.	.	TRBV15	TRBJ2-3	CATSRDRLGDTDTQYF	TGTGCCACCAGCAGAGATCGCCTGGGGGATACGGATACGCAGTATTTT
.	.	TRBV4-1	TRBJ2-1	CASSQLLRPRRDRASNEQFF	TGCGCCAGCAGCCAGCTCCTTCGGCCGAGGCGGGACAGAGCGAGCAATGAGCAGTTCTTC
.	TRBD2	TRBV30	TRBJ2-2	CAWSSEAGGLYTGELFF	TGTGCCTGGAGCTCCGAAGCGGGGGGGTTGTACACCGGGGAGCTGTTTTTT
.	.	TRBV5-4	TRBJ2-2	CASSPYVDGSGELFF	TGTGCCAGCAGCCCCTACGTGGACGGGAGCGGGGAGCTGTTTTTT
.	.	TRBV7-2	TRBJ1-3	CASSLRVPGDTIYF	TGTGCCAGCAGCTTAAGAGTACCGGGGGACACCATATATTTT
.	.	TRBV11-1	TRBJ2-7	CASSFGSREYEQYF	TGTGCCAGCAGCTTCGGCTCCAGGGAATACGAGCAGTACTTC
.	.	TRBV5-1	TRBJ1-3	CASSSDSTGNTIYF	TGCGCCAGCAGCTCGGACAGCACTGGAAACACCATATATTTT
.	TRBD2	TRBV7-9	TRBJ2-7	CASSSGLAGGTTYEQYF	TGTGCCAGCAGCTCGGGACTAGCGGGGGGTACTACCTACGAGCAGTACTTC
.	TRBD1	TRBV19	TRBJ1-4	CASSIDRDRHEKLFF	TGTGCCAGTAGTATAGACCGGGACAGGCATGAAAAACTGTTTTTT
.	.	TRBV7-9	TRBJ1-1	CASSFGNGGWVNTEAFF	.
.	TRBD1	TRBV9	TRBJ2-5	CASSPRGRGHRETQYF	TGTGCCAGCAGCCCCCGGGGCAGGGGGCATCGAGAGACCCAGTACTTC
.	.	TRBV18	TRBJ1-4	CASSPGVLFEKLFF	TGTGCCAGCTCACCAGGGGTCCTCTTCGAAAAACTGTTTTTT
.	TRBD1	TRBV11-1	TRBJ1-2	CASSPGQIYGYTF	TGTGCCAGCAGCCCGGGACAGATCTATGGCTACACCTTC
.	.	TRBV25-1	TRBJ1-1	CASSPGGGAFF	TGTGCCAGCAGTCCGGGGGGGGGAGCTTTCTTT
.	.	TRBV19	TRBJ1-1	CASSISGTNTEAFF	TGTGCCAGTAGTATCAGCGGGACGAACACTGAAGCTTTCTTT
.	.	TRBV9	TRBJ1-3	CASSRGRTSGNTIYF	TGTGCCAGCAGCCGGGGACGGACCTCTGGAAACACCATATATTTT
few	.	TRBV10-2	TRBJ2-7	CASSGSGLEQYF	TGCGCCAGCAGCGGGTCCGGTCTCGAGCAGTACTTC
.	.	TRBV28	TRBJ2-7	CASSLSQRDSFFYEQYF	TGTGCCAGCAGTTTATCCCAGCGGGACAGCTTTTTCTACGAGCAGTACTTC
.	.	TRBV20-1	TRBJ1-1	CRERVNTEAFF	TGCAGGGAGCGGGTGAACACTGAAGCTTTCTTT
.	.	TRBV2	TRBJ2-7	CASRNPLRGTLYEQYF	TGTGCCAGCAGGAACCCCCTTCGGGGGACTTTGTACGAGCAGTACTTC
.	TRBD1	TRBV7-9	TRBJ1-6	CASSPRGQENSPLHF	TGTGCCAGCAGCCCCAGGGGACAGGAGAATTCACCCCTCCACTTT
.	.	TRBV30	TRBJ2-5	CAWSGPYREETQYF	TGTGCCTGGAGCGGCCCTTATCGCGAGGAGACCCAGTACTTC
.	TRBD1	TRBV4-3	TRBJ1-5	CASSQGHRGRNQPQHF	TGCGCCAGCAGCCAAGGCCATAGGGGGCGGAATCAGCCCCAGCATTTT
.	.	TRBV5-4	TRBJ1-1	CASSREMNTEAFF	TGTGCCAGCAGCCGGGAAATGAACACTGAAGCTTTCTTT
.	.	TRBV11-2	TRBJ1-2	CASSPVGPTGYGYTF	TGTGCCAGCAGCCCAGTTGGACCCACGGGCTATGGCTACACCTTC
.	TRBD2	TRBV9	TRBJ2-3	CASSVEGLAGGTDTQYF	TGTGCCAGCAGCGTAGAAGGACTAGCGGGAGGGACAGATACGCAGTATTTT